A selection of T cell receptor beta chains follows, all from one sample in a study of human T cells and chemical hapten exposure. Via MiXCR, TCRdb re-called the RACE reads, giving one row per CDR3 protein. The table shows 75,000 to 100,000 distinct CDR3 sequences, with around 11% occurring only once. Here the sequenced sample was whole blood, taken in connection with sensitization to the hapten diphenylcyclopropenone (DPC). The receptors stem from a woman aged 60-70 years with alopecia areata. Some clones in this sample may be carry-over from other donors' samples. The CDR3 runs from the conserved cysteine through the conserved F or W. Each record gives: clone size, V gene, D gene, J gene, CDR3 protein, CDR3 DNA. The D gene is left open where the match is weak. Where a row states a size, it is once, few, many or the class of an expanded clone; other rows omit it.

size: many
V: TRBV18
D: -
J: TRBJ1-2
CDR3: CASSLNRANYGYTF
DNA: TGTGCCAGCTCCCTGAACAGGGCTAACTATGGCTACACCTTC

size: many
V: TRBV10-3
D: -
J: TRBJ1-2
CDR3: CAISTAGAGGYTF
DNA: TGTGCCATCTCCACCGCGGGGGCCGGTGGCTACACCTTC

size: many
V: TRBV12-3/TRBV12-4
D: TRBD2
J: TRBJ2-2
CDR3: CASSFRSTGFPNGGTGELFF
DNA: TGTGCCAGCAGTTTCCGGTCAACAGGTTTCCCGAACGGGGGGACCGGGGAGCTGTTTTTT

size: few
V: TRBV2
D: TRBD1
J: TRBJ1-5
CDR3: CASNWDRGISNQPQHF
DNA: TGTGCCAGCAATTGGGACAGGGGGATTAGCAATCAGCCCCAGCATTTT

size: many
V: TRBV12-3/TRBV12-4
D: -
J: TRBJ1-5
CDR3: CASSFSGQQPQHF
DNA: TGTGCCAGCAGTTTCTCGGGCCAGCAGCCCCAGCATTTT

size: -
V: TRBV11-1
D: -
J: TRBJ1-4
CDR3: CASSLGPAVGEKLFF
DNA: TGTGCCAGCAGCTTAGGCCCAGCCGTCGGCGAAAAACTGTTTTTT

size: -
V: TRBV7-3
D: -
J: TRBJ1-1
CDR3: CASSLRGGDEAFF
DNA: TGTGCCAGCAGCTTAAGGGGAGGGGATGAAGCTTTCTTT

size: many
V: TRBV10-3
D: -
J: TRBJ2-1
CDR3: CAISDRYNEQFF
DNA: TGTGCCATCAGTGACAGATACAATGAGCAGTTCTTC

size: many
V: TRBV2
D: -
J: TRBJ1-3
CDR3: CASRSAEGGNTIYF
DNA: TGTGCCAGCAGGTCGGCCGAGGGGGGTAACACCATATATTTT

size: -
V: TRBV5-1
D: TRBD2
J: TRBJ2-1
CDR3: CASLAGDYNEQFF
DNA: TGCGCCAGTCTAGCGGGGGACTACAATGAGCAGTTCTTC

size: many
V: TRBV2
D: -
J: TRBJ2-5
CDR3: CASSGASSETQYF
DNA: TGTGCCAGCAGTGGGGCTAGCTCTGAGACCCAGTACTTC

size: few
V: TRBV4-1
D: -
J: TRBJ1-5
CDR3: CASSQVVINQPQHF
DNA: TGCGCCAGCAGCCAAGTGGTTATCAATCAGCCCCAGCATTTT

size: many
V: TRBV20-1
D: -
J: TRBJ1-1
CDR3: CSAPPSGGVGEAFF
DNA: TGCAGTGCCCCCCCCTCCGGAGGGGTCGGTGAAGCTTTCTTT

size: -
V: TRBV5-4
D: -
J: TRBJ1-1
CDR3: CASSSFNLNTEAFF
DNA: TGTGCCAGCAGTTCCTTTAACTTGAACACTGAAGCTTTCTTT

size: many
V: TRBV29-1
D: -
J: TRBJ2-7
CDR3: CSARLSYEQYF
DNA: TGCAGCGCCCGATTATCCTACGAGCAGTACTTC

size: few
V: TRBV9
D: TRBD1
J: TRBJ2-7
CDR3: CASSPRGQGARYEQYF
DNA: TGTGCCAGCAGCCCAAGGGGACAGGGGGCACGGTACGAGCAGTACTTC

size: few
V: TRBV9
D: -
J: TRBJ2-3
CDR3: CASSVDAATDTQYF
DNA: TGTGCCAGCAGCGTAGACGCAGCAACAGATACGCAGTATTTT

size: -
V: TRBV2
D: -
J: TRBJ1-1
CDR3: CASSERGLSAFF
DNA: TGTGCCAGCAGTGAAAGGGGGTTGTCGGCTTTCTTT

size: few
V: TRBV20-1
D: TRBD1
J: TRBJ2-4
CDR3: CSARVADRGAKNIQYF
DNA: TGCAGTGCTAGGGTCGCGGACAGGGGAGCCAAAAACATTCAGTACTTC

size: -
V: TRBV29-1
D: TRBD1
J: TRBJ2-7
CDR3: CSPHPAGTGDLYEQYF
DNA: TGCAGCCCCCATCCGGCTGGGACAGGGGACCTCTACGAGCAGTACTTC

size: many
V: TRBV7-9
D: TRBD1
J: TRBJ1-2
CDR3: CASSFNLGTGGLETF
DNA: TGTGCCAGCAGCTTCAACTTGGGGACAGGGGGTCTGGAAACCTTC

size: -
V: TRBV23-1
D: -
J: TRBJ2-3
CDR3: CASSQYPPGENADTQYF
DNA: TGCGCCAGCAGTCAATATCCCCCAGGGGAGAATGCAGATACGCAGTATTTT

size: few
V: TRBV7-9
D: TRBD1
J: TRBJ1-1
CDR3: CASSWTGGYTEAFF
DNA: TGTGCCAGCAGCTGGACAGGGGGGTACACTGAAGCTTTCTTT

size: few
V: TRBV9
D: -
J: TRBJ1-5
CDR3: CASSVGGGTEPQHF
DNA: TGTGCCAGCAGCGTAGGAGGGGGGACGGAGCCCCAGCATTTT

size: -
V: TRBV10-3
D: TRBD1
J: TRBJ1-2
CDR3: CAISELWAPPRDRVWGYTF
DNA: TGTGCCATCAGTGAGCTCTGGGCCCCCCCCCGGGACAGGGTATGGGGCTACACCTTC

size: -
V: TRBV7-2
D: -
J: TRBJ1-5
CDR3: CASSLGGGRSNQPQHF
DNA: TGTGCCAGCAGCTTGGGAGGGGGGCGAAGCAATCAGCCCCAGCATTTT

size: many
V: TRBV3-1
D: -
J: TRBJ2-5
CDR3: CASSLPAPWGKDEGAETQYF
DNA: TGTGCCAGCAGCCTTCCCGCCCCATGGGGAAAAGACGAAGGAGCAGAGACCCAGTACTTC

size: -
V: TRBV2
D: -
J: TRBJ1-6
CDR3: CASSVGQGNSPLHF
DNA: TGTGCCAGCAGTGTTGGGCAGGGGAATTCACCCCTCCACTTT

size: few
V: TRBV7-9
D: TRBD1
J: TRBJ1-2
CDR3: CASEELEGAYYGYTF
DNA: TGTGCCAGCGAAGAATTGGAGGGGGCCTACTATGGCTACACCTTC

size: -
V: TRBV5-1
D: TRBD2
J: TRBJ2-1
CDR3: CASRLTSGGPYNEQFF
DNA: TGCGCCAGCAGGCTCACTAGCGGGGGACCTTACAATGAGCAGTTCTTC

size: -
V: TRBV4-1
D: -
J: TRBJ2-1
CDR3: CASSQDESAYNEQFF
DNA: TGCGCCAGCAGCCAAGATGAATCGGCCTACAATGAGCAGTTCTTC

size: few
V: TRBV5-1
D: -
J: TRBJ1-1
CDR3: CASSLENPGHGAFF
DNA: TGCGCCAGCAGCTTGGAGAATCCGGGACACGGAGCTTTCTTT

size: many
V: TRBV5-1
D: TRBD1
J: TRBJ2-5
CDR3: CASSLVGDSINFKKETQYF
DNA: TGCGCCAGCAGCTTGGTGGGGGACAGCATCAATTTCAAAAAAGAGACCCAGTACTTC

size: -
V: TRBV7-9
D: TRBD1
J: TRBJ2-5
CDR3: CASSRARGYQETQYF
DNA: TGTGCCAGCAGCCGGGCCAGGGGGTACCAAGAGACCCAGTACTTC

size: -
V: TRBV7-2
D: -
J: TRBJ2-5
CDR3: CASSYPGGWYSREETQYF
DNA: TGTGCCAGCAGCTACCCTGGCGGGTGGTACAGCCGGGAAGAGACCCAGTACTTC

size: -
V: TRBV5-4
D: -
J: TRBJ2-7
CDR3: CASSSLKDEQYF
DNA: TGTGCCAGCAGCTCCCTAAAGGACGAGCAGTACTTC

size: -
V: TRBV12-3/TRBV12-4
D: -
J: TRBJ2-3
CDR3: CASSFKGESTDTQYF
DNA: TGTGCCAGCAGTTTCAAGGGGGAGAGTACAGATACGCAGTATTTT

size: many
V: TRBV6-2/TRBV6-3
D: -
J: TRBJ2-3
CDR3: CASSYQKRLNTDTQYF
DNA: TGTGCCAGCAGTTACCAAAAGCGGTTAAACACAGATACGCAGTATTTT

size: many
V: TRBV29-1
D: -
J: TRBJ2-1
CDR3: CSVRVGGSSGNEQFF
DNA: TGCAGCGTTCGGGTTGGGGGGTCTTCTGGAAATGAGCAGTTCTTC

size: -
V: TRBV6-6
D: -
J: TRBJ1-6
CDR3: CASTEGGFSPLHF
DNA: TGTGCCAGCACCGAAGGAGGGTTTTCACCCCTCCACTTT

size: -
V: TRBV7-2
D: -
J: TRBJ2-1
CDR3: CASSQYSGKGWGSEFF
DNA: TGTGCCAGCAGCCAATATTCCGGGAAAGGCTGGGGATCAGAGTTCTTC

size: -
V: TRBV10-3
D: -
J: TRBJ2-1
CDR3: CAISEASSYNEQFF
DNA: TGTGCCATCAGTGAGGCTAGCTCCTACAATGAGCAGTTCTTC